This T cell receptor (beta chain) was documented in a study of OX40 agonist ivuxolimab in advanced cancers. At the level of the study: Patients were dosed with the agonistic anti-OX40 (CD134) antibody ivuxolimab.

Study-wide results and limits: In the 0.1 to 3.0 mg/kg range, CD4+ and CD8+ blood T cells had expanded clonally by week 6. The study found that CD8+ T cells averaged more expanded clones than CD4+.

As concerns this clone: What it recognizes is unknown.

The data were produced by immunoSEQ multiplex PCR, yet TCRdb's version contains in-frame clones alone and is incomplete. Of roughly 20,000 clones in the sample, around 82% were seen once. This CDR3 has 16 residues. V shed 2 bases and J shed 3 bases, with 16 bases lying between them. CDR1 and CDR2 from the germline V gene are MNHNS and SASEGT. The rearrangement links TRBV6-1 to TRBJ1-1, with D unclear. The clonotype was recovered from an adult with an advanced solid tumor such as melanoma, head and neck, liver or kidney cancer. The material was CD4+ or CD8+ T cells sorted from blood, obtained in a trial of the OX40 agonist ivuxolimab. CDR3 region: CASSEPFSGVDTEAFF. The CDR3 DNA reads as TGTGCCAGCAGTGAACCTTTTTCTGGGGTGGACACTGAAGCTTTCTTT.